This T cell receptor beta chain was sequenced for a study of blood T cell repertoires in COVID-19. Across the study: The study drew acute and convalescent COVID-19 samples from the United States, Italy and Spain. Sample material is recorded as cDNA or gDNA derived from T cells, B-cell-depleted T cells, or PBMCs.

How the authors handled the data: Quantification of nucleated cells was approximated via reference gene primer amplification. The assay was immunoSEQ multiplex PCR, and TCRdb's table has in-frame clones only and misses some. V, J and clone size reflect that table, while D and trimming were determined from the DNA. The sample has about 70,000 clones; more than 80% are singletons. This CDR3 has 15 amino acids. Germline values: CDR1 MNHEY, CDR2 SMNVEV (reference sequence). Trimming removed 8 bases from V and 0 bases from J, with 14 bases in between. This chain uses TRBV27 with TRBJ2-1; TRBD2 might be the D (5 bases). Sequenced sample: peripheral blood. This receptor was obtained from a woman in her 70s with acute or convalescent COVID-19. The CDR3 DNA sequence: TGTGCCAGCCACCCCTTGGGGAGCTCCTACAATGAGCAGTTCTTC. Amino acids: CASHPLGSSYNEQFF.